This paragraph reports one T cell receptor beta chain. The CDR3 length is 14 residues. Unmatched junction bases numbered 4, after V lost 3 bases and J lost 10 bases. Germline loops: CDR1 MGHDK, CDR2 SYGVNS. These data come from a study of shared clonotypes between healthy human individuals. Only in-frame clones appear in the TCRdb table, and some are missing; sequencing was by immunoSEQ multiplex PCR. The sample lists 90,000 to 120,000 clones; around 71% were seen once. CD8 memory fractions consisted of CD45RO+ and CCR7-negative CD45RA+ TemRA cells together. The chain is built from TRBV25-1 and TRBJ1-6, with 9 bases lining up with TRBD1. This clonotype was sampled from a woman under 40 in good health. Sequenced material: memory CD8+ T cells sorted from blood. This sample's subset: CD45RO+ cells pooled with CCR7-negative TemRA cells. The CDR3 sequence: CASSDGTGKSPLHF. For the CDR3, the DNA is TGTGCCAGCAGTGATGGGACAGGGAAGTCACCCCTCCACTTT.